This T cell receptor (beta chain) was captured by sequencing in a study of T-cell reconstitution after alpha-beta-depleted transplantation in children. This clonotype was observed at least ten times. Molecular barcoding with unique molecular identifiers was used for the TCRbeta library. TCRdb reanalysed the PCR reads using MiXCR and keeps one entry per CDR3 protein. This table has some 490,000 distinct CDR3 sequences, about 12% appearing once. Germline V CDR1 and CDR2: SQVTM, ANQGSEA. CDR3 length: 13 amino acids. Trimming removed 7 bases from V and 3 bases from J, with 13 bases in between. The clonotype comes from a human donor who donated a stem cell graft to a child with combined immunodeficiency. The specimen comprised PBMCs from the stem cell graft donor, sampled from the stem cell graft. The genes are TRBV29-1 and TRBJ1-5; D gene ambiguous. CDR3 amino acids: CSALTAPNQPQHF. CDR3 sequence (DNA): TGCAGCGCGCTAACAGCCCCCAATCAGCCCCAGCATTTT.